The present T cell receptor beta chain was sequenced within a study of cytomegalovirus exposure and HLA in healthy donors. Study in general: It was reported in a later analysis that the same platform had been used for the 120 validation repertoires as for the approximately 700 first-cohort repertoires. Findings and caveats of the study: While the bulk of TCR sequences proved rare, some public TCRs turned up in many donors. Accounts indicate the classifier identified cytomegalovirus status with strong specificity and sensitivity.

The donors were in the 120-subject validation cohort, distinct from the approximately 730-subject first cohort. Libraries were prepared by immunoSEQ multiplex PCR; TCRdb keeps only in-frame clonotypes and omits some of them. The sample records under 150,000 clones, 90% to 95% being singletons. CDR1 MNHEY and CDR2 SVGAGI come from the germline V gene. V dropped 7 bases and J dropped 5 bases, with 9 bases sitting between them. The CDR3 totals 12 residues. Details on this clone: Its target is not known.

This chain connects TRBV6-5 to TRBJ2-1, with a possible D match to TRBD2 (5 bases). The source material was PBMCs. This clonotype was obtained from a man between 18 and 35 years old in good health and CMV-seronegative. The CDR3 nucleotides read TGTGCCAGCACCGGGAACAACAATGAGCAGTTCTTC. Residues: CASTGNNNEQFF.